Listed below are T cell receptor beta chains from one sample, sequenced in a study of blood T cell repertoires in COVID-19. The assay was immunoSEQ multiplex PCR, and TCRdb's table has in-frame clones only and misses some. The sample records more than 55,000 clones, around 88% being singletons. Sequencing was done on a sample of peripheral blood. The receptors were gathered from a woman in her sixties or seventies with acute or convalescent COVID-19. Each CDR3 is given with its conserved first and last residue. The D gene is left open where the match is weak. Size values are once, few and many counts, or a class for expanded clones, and some rows have none.

clone_size	d_call	j_call	v_call	cdr3_nt	cdr3_aa
NA	NA	TRBJ1-5	TRBV6-1	TGTGCCAGCAGTGAAGCTCCGAACGGGGGGAATCAGCCCCAGCATTTT	CASSEAPNGGNQPQHF
NA	TRBD1	TRBJ2-2	TRBV7-9	TGTGCCAGCAGCTCCGACAGGGACACCGGGGAGCTGTTTTTT	CASSSDRDTGELFF
NA	NA	TRBJ2-1	TRBV2	TGTGCCAGCAGTCCCCTTGGGCGGGGTTCCTACAATGAGCAGTTCTTC	CASSPLGRGSYNEQFF
NA	TRBD1	TRBJ2-1	TRBV7-9	TGTGCCAGCAGCTCCCGGGACAGGGGTCCCCGGGAGCAGTTCTTC	CASSSRDRGPREQFF
NA	NA	TRBJ1-6	TRBV9	TGTGCCAGCAGCGTAGGACAGAATAATTCACCCCTCCACTTT	CASSVGQNNSPLHF
NA	TRBD2	TRBJ2-1	TRBV11-2	TGTGCCAGCAGCTTTGAACTAGCGGGCGTTTTCGTCAATGAGCAGTTCTTC	CASSFELAGVFVNEQFF
NA	NA	TRBJ1-2	TRBV4-3	TGCGCCAGCAGCCAAGATGTCCAGGGCCGGGGCTACACCTTC	CASSQDVQGRGYTF
NA	NA	TRBJ2-7	TRBV5-1	TGCGCCAGTTCTTTGGACTTCCCTGGCCCCGAGCAGTACTTC	CASSLDFPGPEQYF
NA	NA	TRBJ1-5	TRBV28	TGTGCCAGCAGTTTATGGGAGTGGGGGCGCGGGAATCAGCCCCAGCATTTT	CASSLWEWGRGNQPQHF
NA	NA	TRBJ2-7	TRBV28	TGTGCCCTGCCTGCCGGGACTCAGTACTTC	CALPAGTQYF
NA	NA	TRBJ1-2	TRBV15	TGTGCCACCAGCAGAGGGGGCGAATTAGACTATGGCTACACCTTC	CATSRGGELDYGYTF
NA	NA	TRBJ1-1	TRBV5-4	TGTGCCAGCAGCCCAGACAGAATTCAGCGCGGCACTGAAGCTTTCTTT	CASSPDRIQRGTEAFF
NA	TRBD1	TRBJ1-6	TRBV28	TGTGCCAGCAGTTTGCAAGTGGACAGGGGCAATTCACCCCTCCACTTT	CASSLQVDRGNSPLHF
NA	TRBD1	TRBJ1-2	TRBV28	TGTGCCAGCAGACAGGACAGGATCTATGGCTACACCTTC	CASRQDRIYGYTF
NA	NA	TRBJ1-2	TRBV5-5	TGTGCCAGCAGTTTGGGCCGGGAGAACTATGGCTACACCTTC	CASSLGRENYGYTF
once	NA	TRBJ1-1	TRBV12-3/TRBV12-4	TGTGCCAGCAGTTTGGGAGAGAACACTGAAGCTTTCTTT	CASSLGENTEAFF
NA	TRBD1	TRBJ2-1	TRBV10-3	TGTGCCATCAGGCAGACAGGGAGCTCCTACAATGAGCAGTTCTTC	CAIRQTGSSYNEQFF
once	NA	TRBJ2-2	TRBV3-1/TRBV3-2	TGTGCCAGCAGCCAAGGGGGAGCCACCGGGGAGCTGTTTTTT	CASSQGGATGELFF
few	TRBD1	TRBJ1-1	TRBV5-1	TGCGCCAGCAGCTACAGGGGGCAGAACACTGAAGCTTTCTTT	CASSYRGQNTEAFF
few	NA	TRBJ1-2	TRBV6-5	TGTGCCAGCAGTTACTCAGCAGGGAAGGGTGGCTATGGCTACACCTTC	CASSYSAGKGGYGYTF
NA	NA	TRBJ1-4	TRBV27	TGTGCCAGCAGTCCTACAGGAGTAAATGAAAAACTGTTTTTT	CASSPTGVNEKLFF
NA	NA	TRBJ1-2	TRBV2	TGTGCCAGCAGTGAGGGCAGGGCTAACTATGGCTACACCTTC	CASSEGRANYGYTF